What follows are 30 T cell receptor beta chains derived from one specimen sequenced in a study of T cell changes during pregnancy in multiple sclerosis. TCRdb's copy holds only in-frame clones and misses some; the assay was immunoSEQ multiplex PCR. The sample records about 83,000 clones, about 90% being singletons. Sample: PBMCs, taken in the first trimester of pregnancy. The receptors were gathered from a female donor in good health, serving as a control in a pregnancy study. Some clones in this sample may be carry-over from other donors' samples.

This chain connects TRBV4-3 to TRBJ2-1, with D perhaps matching TRBD2 (5 bases). This CDR3 has 13 residues. V was pared by 4 bases and J by 4 bases, with 8 bases between. CDR1 is LGHNA, CDR2 YSLEER, per germline. CDR3 in amino acids: CASSPDYYNEQFF. The CDR3 region has the DNA TGCGCCAGCAGCCCAGACTATTACAATGAGCAGTTCTTC.

The J gene is TRBJ2-1, the V gene TRBV6-5; the match to TRBD1 covers 10 bases. V lost 6 bases and J lost 8; bases outside the gene matches: 7. Germline CDR1 MNHEY, CDR2 SVGAGI. CDR3 length equals 14 residues. The CDR3 DNA follows: TGTGCCAGCAGGAGGACAGGGGGAAGTGATGAGCAGTTCTTC. Protein sequence: CASRRTGGSDEQFF.

The DNA of the CDR3 is TGTGCCAGCAGCCCGGCGGGAGGGCGCCGAGAGCAGTTCTTC. Translation: CASSPAGGRREQFF. The J gene is TRBJ2-1, the V gene TRBV4-2; 9 bases fit TRBD2. Trimming took 4 bases from V and 10 from J; bases not matched to a gene: 8. The V gene's germline CDR1 is LGHNA and CDR2 YNFKEQ. This CDR3 spans 14 amino acids.

The chain uses TRBV7-9 and TRBJ1-1; maybe TRBD1 (5 bases). With 3 bases removed from V and 5 bases from J, the gap between germline ends came to 13 bases. In germline, CDR1 is SEHNR, CDR2 FQNEAQ (reference sequence). CDR3 size: 14 residues. The chain's CDR3 is CASSFSGRRTEAFF. CDR3 in DNA: TGTGCCAGCAGCTTCTCAGGGAGGCGGACTGAAGCTTTCTTT.

This clone was seen a few times. Here the CDR3 DNA reads TGTGCCAGCAGCTTAGGGGACAGGGTGAGAACTGGAAACACCATATATTTT. It encodes CASSLGDRVRTGNTIYF. The V gene is TRBV11-2, the J gene TRBJ1-3; 9 bases line up with TRBD1. The length of the CDR3 is 17 residues. V shed 1 base and J 2 bases; nucleotides not matched to a gene: 6. Germline V lookup: CDR1 SGHAT, CDR2 FQNNGV.

The chain couples TRBV28 to TRBJ1-2, with 11 bases fitting TRBD1. The ends lost 6 bases at V and 8 bases at J; junction bases unmatched: 14. CDR1 MDHEN and CDR2 SYDVKM come from the germline V gene. The CDR3 consists of 16 residues. CDR3 in amino acids: CASSPPGTGGGQGYTF. The CDR3, as DNA: TGTGCCAGCAGCCCGCCCGGGACAGGGGGTGGTCAAGGCTACACCTTC.

The chain carries TRBV27 and TRBJ2-7; possibly TRBD2 for D (6 bases). The V and J ends lost 5 bases and 2 bases respectively, with 16 bases between them. The CDR3 has 15 amino acids. The germline CDR1 and CDR2 sequences are MNHEY and SMNVEV (reference sequence). The CDR3 sequence: CASSPSRGGAYEQYF. The CDR3 DNA is TGTGCCAGCAGTCCCTCGCGGGGTGGTGCCTACGAGCAGTACTTC.

This chain links TRBV19 with TRBJ2-2, with 12 bases aligning to TRBD1. Germline CDR1 LNHDA, CDR2 SQIVND (reference sequence). The CDR3 is made up of 19 amino acids. Losses at the gene ends were 5 bases for V and 7 bases for J; bases not matched to a gene: 17. In DNA, the CDR3 is TGTGCCAGTAGTTCACCCCGGGGAGGGGACAGGGGGCTCCGCGGGGAGCTGTTTTTT. Its protein product is CASSSPRGGDRGLRGELFF.

The V gene is TRBV14, the J gene TRBJ1-4; possible D gene TRBD1, 6 bases. The germline V gene encodes CDR1 SGHDN and CDR2 FVKESK. V lost 3 bases to trimming and J lost 5 bases, with 16 bases between them. This CDR3 contains 16 residues. The CDR3 region is CASSQGNRDPNEKLFF. The CDR3 DNA follows: TGTGCCAGCAGCCAGGGTAACAGGGACCCAAATGAAAAACTGTTTTTT.

The chain combines TRBV28 with TRBJ1-4; D call uncertain. Germline V gene sequence: CDR1 MDHEN, CDR2 SYDVKM. The CDR3 is 17 amino acids. With 4 bases removed from V and 1 base from J, the gap between germline ends came to 16 bases. CDR3 protein: CASSSFRSGLTNEKLFF. CDR3 in DNA: TGTGCCAGCAGTTCCTTTCGTAGCGGGCTAACTAATGAAAAACTGTTTTTT.

This chain uses TRBV7-8 with TRBJ2-7, with D uncertain. Trimming left V 1 base short and J 12 bases short, with 10 bases between. The germline CDR1 and CDR2 sequences are SGHVS and FQNEAQ. CDR3 length: 11 residues. This CDR3 reads CASSLEFLRYF. In nucleotides, the CDR3 is TGTGCCAGCAGCTTAGAATTTCTCCGGTACTTC.

V is TRBV7-9 and J is TRBJ1-1, with 12 bases lining up with TRBD1. J gave up 4 bases and V 4 bases, and 10 bases lay outside the gene matches. Germline V CDR1 and CDR2: SEHNR, FQNEAQ (reference sequence). The CDR3 extends over 17 amino acids. CDR3: CASSSGTPGQGATEAFF. Here the CDR3 DNA reads TGTGCCAGCAGCTCCGGAACCCCGGGACAGGGGGCCACTGAAGCTTTCTTT.

This clone was seen only once. The chain combines TRBV6-5 with TRBJ2-1; 7 bases agree with TRBD2. V shed 8 bases, J shed 7 bases, and the junction held 2 bases outside the gene matches. The CDR3 sequence is 11 residues long. Looked up from germline, CDR1 is MNHEY and CDR2 is SVGAGI. The CDR3 loop reads CASGGGNEQFF. The CDR3 DNA follows: TGTGCCAGCGGGGGGGGGAATGAGCAGTTCTTC.

The chain combines TRBV6-1 with TRBJ1-5; D is unclear. CDR1 is MNHNS, CDR2 SASEGT, per germline. The CDR3 length is 13 residues. Trimming removed 2 bases at V and 4 bases at J, with 6 bases between. The DNA for the CDR3 is TGTGCCAGCAGTGAACCGGGGAATCAGCCCCAGCATTTT. Translation: CASSEPGNQPQHF.

The chain has TRBV7-8 and TRBJ1-1; unclear D gene. CDR1 SGHVS and CDR2 FQNEAQ come from the germline V gene. V lost 1 base to trimming and J lost 1 base, with 4 bases between them. This CDR3 region has 13 residues. The CDR3, as DNA: TGTGCCAGCAGCTTAGTACAGAACACTGAAGCTTTCTTT. Residues: CASSLVQNTEAFF.

This chain connects TRBV11-2 to TRBJ1-4; 9 bases fit TRBD1. The junction had 5 bases not matched to a gene; V was cut back by 4 bases and J by 8 bases. The CDR3 runs to 14 residues. CDR1 and CDR2 from the germline V gene are SGHAT and FQNNGV. CDR3 loop: CASSSDGTGEKLFF. CDR3 in DNA: TGTGCCAGCAGCTCAGACGGGACAGGGGAAAAACTGTTTTTT.

This chain connects TRBV10-2 to TRBJ2-1; TRBD2 matches at 12 bases. The CDR3 has 14 residues. V was pared by 6 bases and J by 7 bases, with 4 bases of the junction left unmatched. The germline V gene encodes CDR1 WSHSY and CDR2 SAAADI. The CDR3 DNA reads TGCGCCAGCAGAAGACTAGCGGGGGAAAATGAGCAGTTCTTC. This sequence encodes CASRRLAGENEQFF.

The chain joins TRBV7-2 to TRBJ2-5; D may be TRBD2 (5 bases). The CDR3 length is 15 residues. Trimming left V 3 bases short and J 9 bases short, with 20 bases between. Germline values: CDR1 SGHTA, CDR2 FQGNSA. The CDR3, as DNA: TGTGCCAGCAGCTTGATTTGGAGCGGAATGAATGCCCAGTACTTC. Its translation is CASSLIWSGMNAQYF.

The rearrangement uses TRBV6-1 and TRBJ2-1; 9 nucleotides line up with TRBD2. Germline CDR1 reads MNHNS; CDR2 reads SASEGT. The CDR3 spans 15 residues. The V segment lost 7 bases and the J segment 3 bases; nucleotides outside the gene matches: 7. CDR3 amino acids: CASTQGLAGYNEQFF. CDR3 bases: TGTGCCAGCACCCAGGGACTAGCCGGCTACAATGAGCAGTTCTTC.

The chain employs TRBV30 and TRBJ2-2; no definite D call. Trimming left V 1 base short and J 3 bases short, with 9 bases between. The CDR3 runs 14 residues. CDR1 is GTSNPN and CDR2 is SVGIG in the germline V gene (reference sequence). The CDR3: CAWSGAFYTGELFF. The CDR3 bases are TGTGCCTGGAGTGGGGCCTTTTACACCGGGGAGCTGTTTTTT.

This rearrangement joins TRBV7-9 to TRBJ2-3; 7 nucleotides match TRBD1. V shed 10 bases, J shed 5 bases, and the junction held 6 bases outside the gene matches. This CDR3 is built from 12 residues. Germline CDR1 reads SEHNR; CDR2 reads FQNEAQ (reference sequence). The CDR3 sequence: CATGGKRDTQYF. The CDR3 nucleotides are TGTGCCACAGGGGGAAAAAGAGATACGCAGTATTTT.

The chain combines TRBV4-3 with TRBJ1-1; 9 positions agree with TRBD1. With V trimmed by 1 base and J by 1 base, 4 bases remained unmatched. The CDR3 is made up of 16 amino acids. Germline lookup yields CDR1 LGHNA and CDR2 YSLEER. CDR3 bases: TGCGCCAGCAGCCAAGGACAGGGGGGATCGAACACTGAAGCTTTCTTT. It encodes CASSQGQGGSNTEAFF.

The gene calls are TRBV27 and TRBJ2-2; no firm D call. Per the germline V gene, CDR1 is MNHEY and CDR2 is SMNVEV (reference sequence). Trimming removed 6 bases from V and 1 base from J, with 6 bases in between. This CDR3 region has 13 residues. The CDR3 is CASRLQNTGELFF. Here the CDR3 DNA reads TGTGCCAGCAGATTACAGAACACCGGGGAGCTGTTTTTT.

This clone has only a few counts. This sequence joins TRBV6-5 and TRBJ1-6, with 7 bases that match TRBD1. This CDR3 has 14 residues. Germline lookup yields CDR1 MNHEY and CDR2 SVGAGI. With 5 bases clipped from V and 10 bases from J, the junction kept 8 bases outside the gene matches. The CDR3 sequence: CASSVQGNRSPLHF. CDR3 in DNA: TGTGCCAGCAGTGTACAGGGGAATAGATCACCCCTCCACTTT.

This clone was detected once. The chain carries TRBV27 and TRBJ2-1; D is perhaps TRBD2 (5 bases). The V end lost 7 bases, the J end lost 5 bases, and 18 bases lay between the germline ends. The germline CDR1 and CDR2 sequences are MNHEY and SMNVEV (reference sequence). CDR3 length: 15 residues. The CDR3: CASTPTYGLNNEQFF. The CDR3 region has the DNA TGTGCCAGCACCCCAACCTACGGACTGAACAATGAGCAGTTCTTC.

V and J are TRBV5-1 and TRBJ2-3, with 12 nucleotides matching TRBD2. From germline, CDR1 is SGHRS and CDR2 YFSETQ. Trimming took 7 bases from V and 4 from J; bases not matched to a gene: 10. This CDR3 spans 16 amino acids. The CDR3 nucleotides are TGCGCCAGCCGGGACTCTAGCGGGGGGGCGGCAGATACGCAGTATTTT. Its translation: CASRDSSGGAADTQYF.

The J gene is TRBJ1-2, the V gene TRBV28; TRBD1 aligns across 9 bases. V trimming: 6 bases; J trimming: 8 bases; junction bases outside the gene matches: 13. The CDR3 has 15 residues. Germline loops: CDR1 MDHEN, CDR2 SYDVKM. The CDR3 loop is CASRRRDREFQGYTF. Written as DNA, the CDR3 is TGTGCCAGCAGGCGCCGGGACAGGGAATTTCAGGGCTACACCTTC.

The gene calls are TRBV5-1 and TRBJ1-1; 9 positions match TRBD1. The CDR3 consists of 15 residues. From germline, CDR1 is SGHRS and CDR2 YFSETQ. V trimming: 5 bases; J trimming: 4 bases; junction bases outside the gene matches: 9. This CDR3 is CASRLTGQGFTEAFF. In DNA, the CDR3 is TGCGCCAGCAGATTGACGGGACAGGGATTCACTGAAGCTTTCTTT. Filled out from reference TRBV5-1 and TRBJ1-1, the complete variable domain reads KAGVTQTPRYLIKTRGQQVTLSCSPISGHRSVSWYQQTPGQGLQFLFEYFSETQRNKGNFPGRFSGRQFSNSRSEMNVSTLELGDSALYLCASRLTGQGFTEAFFGQGTRLTVV.

The V gene is TRBV5-1, the J gene TRBJ1-4, with D perhaps matching TRBD1 (5 bases). Germline CDR1 SGHRS, CDR2 YFSETQ. With 4 bases removed from V and 0 bases from J, the gap between germline ends came to 25 bases. This CDR3 is 20 amino acids long. This CDR3 is CASSITQRRALTPTNEKLFF. In DNA form, the CDR3 reads TGCGCCAGCAGCATCACCCAACGCAGGGCCCTAACCCCAACTAATGAAAAACTGTTTTTT.

J is TRBJ2-1 and V is TRBV7-2, with 11 nucleotides matching TRBD1. After removal of 2 bases from V and 2 bases from J, the junction contained 8 bases not matched to a gene. The CDR3 has 18 residues. Germline CDR1 reads SGHTA; CDR2 reads FQGNSA. CDR3 nucleotides: TGTGCCAGCAGCTTATACATCGGGACAGGGGGGGCCTACAATGAGCAGTTCTTC. It is translated as CASSLYIGTGGAYNEQFF. Combining the CDR3 with reference TRBV7-2 and TRBJ2-1 gives the whole variable domain GAGVSQSPSNKVTEKGKDVELRCDPISGHTALYWYRQSLGQGLEFLIYFQGNSAPDKSGLPSDRFSAERTGGSVSTLTIQRTQQEDSAVYLCASSLYIGTGGAYNEQFFGPGTRLTVL.